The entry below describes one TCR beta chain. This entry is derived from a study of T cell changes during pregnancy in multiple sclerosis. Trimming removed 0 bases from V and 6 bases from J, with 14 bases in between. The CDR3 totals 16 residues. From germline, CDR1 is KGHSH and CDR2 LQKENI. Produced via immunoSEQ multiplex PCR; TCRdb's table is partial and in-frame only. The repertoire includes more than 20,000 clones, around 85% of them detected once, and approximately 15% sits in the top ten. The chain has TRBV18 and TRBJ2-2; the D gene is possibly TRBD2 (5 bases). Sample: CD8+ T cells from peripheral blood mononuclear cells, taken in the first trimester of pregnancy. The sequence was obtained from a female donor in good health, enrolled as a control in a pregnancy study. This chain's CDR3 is CASSPPRGSSAGELFF. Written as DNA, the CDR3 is TGTGCCAGCTCACCACCTCGAGGGAGTAGCGCCGGGGAGCTGTTTTTT.